Listed below are T cell receptor beta chains from one sample, sequenced in a study of response to subunit inactivated influenza vaccine. Each CDR3 protein gets one entry after TCRdb re-called the RT-PCR reads with MiXCR. The sample records about 540,000 distinct CDR3 sequences, about 14% being singletons. The source material was PBMCs from blood, sampled about 12 days after vaccination. The receptors were gathered from a man over 45 who received an inactivated influenza vaccine. CDR3s include the opening cysteine and the closing phenylalanine or tryptophan. D genes are given only for firm matches. For some rows the clone size is stated as once, few or many, or as a class when expanded; others skip it.

. TRBJ1-3 few TRBV12-3/TRBV12-4 CASSLGLGGTSGNTIYF TGTGCCAGCAGTTTAGGTTTAGGGGGGACCTCTGGAAACACCATATATTTT
TRBD1 TRBJ1-5 few TRBV7-8 CASSPLGQGFNQPQHF TGTGCCAGCAGCCCTTTGGGACAGGGCTTCAATCAGCCCCAGCATTTT
TRBD1 TRBJ1-1 . TRBV18 CASSPGTGLDTEAFF TGTGCCAGCTCACCTGGGACAGGCTTAGACACTGAAGCTTTCTTT
. TRBJ2-6 few TRBV7-9 CASGNVLTF TGTGCCAGCGGCAACGTCCTGACTTTC
TRBD2 TRBJ2-3 few TRBV20-1 CSAGTSVSTDTQYF TGCAGTGCGGGGACTAGCGTGAGCACAGATACGCAGTATTTT
. TRBJ2-1 few TRBV27 CASSESGVPTSEQFF TGTGCCAGCAGTGAATCCGGGGTCCCTACCTCCGAGCAGTTCTTC
. TRBJ2-4 few TRBV6-2/TRBV6-3 CASSYPGKDPKNIQYF TGTGCCAGCAGTTACCCTGGCAAAGACCCCAAAAACATTCAGTACTTC
. TRBJ1-2 few TRBV29-1 CSVSREGAVGYTF TGCAGCGTTTCAAGGGAAGGGGCAGTGGGCTACACCTTC
. TRBJ2-5 few TRBV20-1 CSAETLSPETQYF TGCAGTGCTGAGACTCTCTCCCCGGAGACCCAGTACTTC
. TRBJ1-2 few TRBV29-1 CSVEATENAMGYTF TGCAGCGTTGAAGCAACAGAAAATGCTATGGGCTACACCTTC
TRBD2 TRBJ2-7 few TRBV20-1 CSAGRGGRDYEQYF TGCAGTGCTGGCCGGGGGGGCCGGGACTACGAGCAGTACTTC
. TRBJ1-3 . TRBV28 CASRKGRLVRDTIYF TGTGCCAGCAGAAAGGGACGGTTAGTCCGAGACACCATATATTTT
TRBD1 TRBJ1-6 many TRBV20-1 CSASDRVHSPLHF TGCAGTGCGTCGGACAGGGTCCATTCACCCCTCCACTTT
. TRBJ2-3 . TRBV4-3 CASSQALAPRRDDTQYF TGCGCCAGCAGCCAAGCCCTAGCGCCCAGACGGGATGATACGCAGTATTTT
. TRBJ1-1 . TRBV5-1 CASSPRNYGGLTEAFF TGCGCCAGCAGCCCCAGGAATTATGGGGGATTGACTGAAGCTTTCTTT
. TRBJ2-5 few TRBV25-1 CASSEFVRETQYF TGTGCCAGCAGTGAATTTGTCCGGGAGACCCAGTACTTC
. TRBJ2-3 . TRBV6-2/TRBV6-3 CASTPGVRGADTQYF TGTGCCAGCACCCCTGGGGTCAGGGGCGCTGATACGCAGTATTTT
. TRBJ2-2 few TRBV3-1 CASSSGLDTGELFF TGTGCCAGCAGCTCTGGACTCGACACCGGGGAGCTGTTTTTT
TRBD1 TRBJ1-1 few TRBV29-1 CSVLQGKNTEAFF TGCAGCGTTCTACAGGGGAAGAACACTGAAGCTTTCTTT
. TRBJ2-1 . TRBV19 CASSASPGQYNEQFF TGTGCCAGTAGCGCGTCTCCCGGACAGTACAATGAGCAGTTCTTC
TRBD2 TRBJ2-1 few TRBV6-5 CASSSSGGAGIF TGTGCCAGCTCTTCAAGCGGGGGGGCCGGCATCTTC
TRBD2 TRBJ2-1 . TRBV19 CASSEGLANEQFF TGTGCCAGTAGTGAGGGACTAGCGAATGAGCAGTTCTTC
. TRBJ2-3 . TRBV7-2 CASSPPSILSQYF TGTGCCAGCAGCCCCCCAAGTATTCTGTCGCAGTATTTT
TRBD1 TRBJ1-6 . TRBV5-1 CASSPGQGSYNSPLHF TGCGCCAGCAGCCCCGGACAGGGTTCCTATAATTCACCCCTCCACTTT
. TRBJ2-5 few TRBV2 CASSEGGSQETQYF TGTGCCAGCAGTGAAGGGGGGAGCCAAGAGACCCAGTACTTC
TRBD2 TRBJ2-1 . TRBV3-1 CASSHGTSNEQFF TGTGCCAGCAGCCATGGGACTAGCAATGAGCAGTTCTTC
TRBD2 TRBJ2-3 few TRBV29-1 CSAGSGGGDTQYF TGCAGCGCCGGTAGCGGGGGGGGCGATACGCAGTATTTT
TRBD1 TRBJ2-7 . TRBV29-1 CSTRGTGDYEQYF TGCAGCACTAGAGGGACAGGGGACTACGAGCAGTACTTC
TRBD1 TRBJ2-3 many TRBV20-1 CSADARDRSTDTQYF TGCAGTGCTGACGCCAGGGACAGGAGCACAGATACGCAGTATTTT
TRBD1 TRBJ2-2 . TRBV11-2 CASSSRTGSTGELFF TGTGCCAGCAGCTCCCGGACAGGATCCACCGGGGAGCTGTTTTTT
TRBD1 TRBJ1-4 few TRBV6-2/TRBV6-3 CASSSGQGAIGNEKLFF TGTGCCAGCAGTTCGGGACAGGGGGCGATAGGGAATGAAAAACTGTTTTTT
. TRBJ1-6 . TRBV18 CASSPHGSYNSPLHF TGTGCCAGCTCACCACATGGTTCCTATAATTCACCCCTCCACTTT
TRBD2 TRBJ2-2 . TRBV18 CASSGLAYGGELFF TGTGCCAGCTCGGGACTAGCATACGGCGGGGAGCTGTTTTTT
. TRBJ1-1 many TRBV4-2 CASSQGPRNMNTEAFF TGTGCCAGCAGCCAAGGTCCTCGAAACATGAACACTGAAGCTTTCTTT
. TRBJ1-3 few TRBV7-2 CASSYYQGSLAGNTIYF TGTGCCAGCAGCTACTACCAGGGCTCCCTCGCTGGAAACACCATATATTTT
TRBD2 TRBJ2-5 few TRBV3-1 CASSHSEGLARETQYF TGTGCCAGCAGCCACAGCGAAGGACTAGCGCGGGAGACCCAGTACTTC
TRBD1 TRBJ2-2 few TRBV28 CASSWDRGSGELFF TGTGCCAGCAGCTGGGACAGGGGGAGCGGGGAGCTGTTTTTT
. TRBJ2-6 . TRBV12-3/TRBV12-4 CASRSGWSGANVLTF TGTGCCAGCAGATCAGGGTGGTCTGGGGCCAACGTCCTGACTTTC
. TRBJ2-1 few TRBV29-1 CSARRSGVTHNEQFF TGCAGCGCCCGAAGATCAGGGGTCACTCATAATGAGCAGTTCTTC
TRBD2 TRBJ2-1 . TRBV20-1 CSARPVFIAGVGDNEQFF TGCAGTGCTAGACCGGTATTCATAGCGGGAGTTGGCGACAATGAGCAGTTCTTC
. TRBJ2-4 many TRBV12-3/TRBV12-4 CASSFQGDKNIQYF TGTGCCAGCAGTTTCCAGGGAGACAAAAACATTCAGTACTTC
TRBD1 TRBJ2-1 . TRBV6-2/TRBV6-3 CASSYGDRGQVEQFF TGTGCCAGCAGTTACGGGGACAGGGGGCAGGTTGAGCAGTTCTTC